This passage covers 23 T cell receptor beta chains from one sample sequenced in a study of T cell responses to AZD1222 COVID-19 vaccine. Profiling relied on immunoSEQ multiplex PCR, and the TCRdb table lists in-frame clones only, not all of them. The data contain about 180,000 clones, around 88% of them seen just once; the ten biggest clones take up over 6%. Specimen: peripheral blood, collected on day 0 of AZD1222 vaccination. The receptors were sampled from an adult in good health.

The chain is built from TRBV29-1 and TRBJ1-2, with 7 bases matching TRBD1. Germline CDR1 reads SQVTM; CDR2 reads ANQGSEA. The CDR3 is made up of 13 amino acids. With V trimmed by 2 bases and J by 5 bases, 5 bases remained unmatched. CDR3 DNA sequence: TGCAGCGTTGAATTTTCAGGGGGATATGGCTACACCTTC. The encoded protein is CSVEFSGGYGYTF.

This chain connects TRBV7-3 to TRBJ2-6; no clear D. Trimming removed 6 bases from V and 2 bases from J, with 5 bases in between. Germline loops: CDR1 SGHTA, CDR2 FQGTGA. The length of the CDR3 is 13 residues. CDR3 bases: TGTGCCAGCAGTTGGACTGGGGCCAACGTCCTGACTTTC. Translated, it gives CASSWTGANVLTF.

V is TRBV5-1 and J is TRBJ2-7; D possibly corresponds to TRBD2 (6 bases). V was trimmed by 0 bases and J by 1 base, leaving 11 bases between them. The V gene's germline CDR1 is SGHRS and CDR2 YFSETQ. The CDR3 is 15 amino acids. CDR3 region: CASSLEGRGSYEQYF. DNA for the CDR3: TGCGCCAGCAGCTTGGAGGGGCGGGGATCCTACGAGCAGTACTTC.

The rearrangement uses TRBV7-8 and TRBJ1-1, with unresolved D. The CDR3 runs to 13 residues. V was trimmed by 1 base and J by 2 bases, leaving 5 bases between them. Looked up from germline, CDR1 is SGHVS and CDR2 is FQNEAQ. The CDR3 DNA sequence: TGTGCCAGCAGCTTAGGGGCTAACACTGAAGCTTTCTTT. It codes for CASSLGANTEAFF.

The J gene is TRBJ1-2, the V gene TRBV28; D gene ambiguous. The CDR3 length is 10 residues. Trimming shortened V by 10 bases and J by 7 bases, and 10 bases separated the two germline ends. CDR1 MDHEN and CDR2 SYDVKM come from the germline V gene. The CDR3 is CATLGGGYTF. CDR3 bases: TGTGCCACCCTGGGAGGTGGCTACACCTTC.

This chain joins TRBV3-1 (or the pseudogene TRBV3-2) and TRBJ1-2; 7 bases match TRBD1. This CDR3 is built from 17 residues. From germline, CDR1 is LGHDT and CDR2 YNNKEL (reference sequence). V lost 1 base, J lost 5 bases, and 13 bases stayed unmatched. As DNA, the CDR3 is TGTGCCAGCAGCCAAGGTGCCCGTGGGGCAGGGGGTTATGGCTACACCTTC. Translating gives CASSQGARGAGGYGYTF.

V is TRBV3-1 (or the pseudogene TRBV3-2) and J is TRBJ2-3, with 12 bases fitting TRBD2. Germline V gene data show CDR1 as LGHDT and CDR2 as YNNKEL (reference sequence). J was trimmed by 1 base and V by 0 bases; bases with no gene match: 5. The CDR3 spans 18 residues. The CDR3, as DNA: TGTGCCAGCAGCCAAGACCCACGGACTAGCGGGGGCACAGATACGCAGTATTTT. The encoded protein is CASSQDPRTSGGTDTQYF.

This clone was counted a few times. The chain combines TRBV30 with TRBJ2-4, with 13 bases fitting TRBD2. Germline V gives CDR1 GTSNPN, CDR2 SVGIG (reference sequence). J was trimmed by 4 bases and V by 1 base; bases with no gene match: 4. The CDR3 contains 16 residues. CDR3 in DNA: TGTGCCTGGAGTGCCAGACTAGCGGGGGGAAAAAACATTCAGTACTTC. Translation gives CAWSARLAGGKNIQYF.

This clone was detected a few times. The V and J genes are TRBV7-8 and TRBJ2-5; D is uncertain. V gave up 4 bases and J gave up 2 bases, with 8 bases separating them. The CDR3 spans 13 residues. Germline lookup yields CDR1 SGHVS and CDR2 FQNEAQ. In DNA form, the CDR3 reads TGTGCCAGCAGCTACCAGCGTCAAGAGACCCAGTACTTC. The encoded protein is CASSYQRQETQYF.

The V call is TRBV2, the J call TRBJ2-2; D not certain. This CDR3 comprises 15 residues. The germline CDR1 and CDR2 sequences are SNHLY and FYNNEI. V shed 2 bases and J shed 0 bases, with 7 bases lying between them. CDR3 sequence reads: CASSELAANTGELFF. The CDR3 nucleotides read TGTGCCAGCAGTGAATTGGCGGCGAACACCGGGGAGCTGTTTTTT. Looking up the rest from reference TRBV2 and TRBJ2-2 gives the full variable domain: EPEVTQTPSHQVTQMGQEVILRCVPISNHLYFYWYRQILGQKVEFLVSFYNNEISEKSEIFDDQFSVERPDGSNFTLKIRSTKLEDSAMYFCASSELAANTGELFFGEGSRLTVL.

The chain is built from TRBV6-5 and TRBJ1-2; 9 bases are a match to TRBD1. The CDR3 has 14 residues. V was pared by 6 bases and J by 5 bases, with 7 bases of the junction left unmatched. Germline V gene sequence: CDR1 MNHEY, CDR2 SVGAGI. The CDR3 protein is CASRAPGQGYGYTF. The CDR3 nucleotides read TGTGCCAGCAGGGCACCGGGACAGGGTTATGGCTACACCTTC.

This chain links TRBV7-9 with TRBJ1-3, with TRBD1 matching 8 bases. This CDR3 contains 14 residues. The J segment lost 7 bases and the V segment lost 5 bases, leaving 7 bases of the junction unmatched. Per germline, CDR1 SEHNR and CDR2 FQNEAQ (reference sequence). The CDR3 here is CASSPGGAGNTIYF. Here the CDR3 DNA reads TGTGCCAGCAGCCCAGGGGGCGCAGGGAACACCATATATTTT.

The chain joins TRBV7-3 to TRBJ2-2; 7 bases are shared with TRBD1. Germline V lookup: CDR1 SGHTA, CDR2 FQGTGA. Germline trimming cut 5 bases from V and 0 bases from J; bases unmatched to any gene: 9. CDR3 size: 17 residues. Written as DNA, the CDR3 is TGTGCCAGCAGCCCAAGGGGACAGCCTTCGAACACCGGGGAGCTGTTTTTT. Encoded protein: CASSPRGQPSNTGELFF.

This CDR3 is CASRSGTGYGYTF. Written as DNA, the CDR3 is TGTGCCAGCAGGTCCGGGACAGGGTATGGCTACACCTTC. The chain links TRBV6-5 to TRBJ1-2; TRBD1 aligns across 9 bases. This CDR3 spans 13 amino acids. Trimming at V came to 6 bases and at J to 5 bases, leaving 4 bases not matched to a gene. CDR1 and CDR2 (germline): MNHEY, SVGAGI.

The chain is built from TRBV11-2 and TRBJ2-7, with D perhaps assigned TRBD1 or TRBD2 (5 bases each). The CDR3 is 16 residues long. CDR1 is SGHAT, CDR2 FQNNGV, per germline. Between the trimmed V and J ends, which lost 6 bases and 7 bases, there was a span of 25 bases. The DNA for the CDR3 is TGTGCCAGCAGACGAGGGCTCAGGGACCTCTCGCGAGAGCAGTACTTC. Protein sequence: CASRRGLRDLSREQYF.

This clone was recorded only once. This rearrangement joins TRBV5-1 to TRBJ1-2; possible D gene TRBD1, 6 bases. Trimming shortened V by 2 bases and J by 3 bases, and 14 bases separated the two germline ends. This CDR3 has 15 amino acids. Germline V lookup: CDR1 SGHRS, CDR2 YFSETQ. CDR3: CASSFRQELDYGYTF. The DNA of the CDR3 is TGCGCCAGCAGCTTCAGACAGGAGTTGGACTATGGCTACACCTTC.

This clone was counted a few times. The chain carries TRBV7-2 and TRBJ2-7; no definite D call. V lost 1 base and J lost 0, with 4 bases in between. CDR1 is SGHTA, CDR2 FQGNSA, per germline. The CDR3 spans 13 residues. CDR3 loop: CASSLDSSYEQYF. The CDR3 coding sequence is TGTGCCAGCAGCTTAGACAGCTCCTACGAGCAGTACTTC.

This clone was recorded once. The CDR3 DNA reads TGTGCCAGCGAACGATCAGGGAGTTATACTGAAGCTTTCTTT. This encodes CASERSGSYTEAFF. The V call is TRBV19, the J call TRBJ1-1; D may be TRBD1 (5 bases). This CDR3 comprises 14 residues. Trimming stripped 9 bases from V and 5 bases from J, with 19 bases between. CDR1 is LNHDA and CDR2 is SQIVND in the germline V gene (reference sequence).

This chain links TRBV20-1 with TRBJ1-2; no clear D gene. Germline loops: CDR1 DFQATT, CDR2 SNEGSKA (reference sequence). CDR3 length: 10 amino acids. The V end lost 5 bases, the J end lost 6 bases, and 7 bases lay between the germline ends. The DNA of the CDR3 is TGCAGTGCTTCCGAGGATGGCTACACCTTC. Encoded protein: CSASEDGYTF.

The V and J genes are TRBV2 and TRBJ2-5; no firm D call. This CDR3 contains 14 residues. Germline CDR1 reads SNHLY; CDR2 reads FYNNEI. Trimming removed 4 bases at V and 1 base at J, with 10 bases between. The CDR3 loop reads CASSGKGIQETQYF. Written as DNA, the CDR3 is TGTGCCAGCAGTGGAAAGGGTATCCAAGAGACCCAGTACTTC.

This chain joins TRBV5-1 and TRBJ1-6; TRBD1 aligns across 7 bases. The CDR3 totals 19 residues. V lost 1 base to trimming and J lost 0 bases; unmatched junction nucleotides: 10. From germline, CDR1 is SGHRS and CDR2 YFSETQ. CDR3 residues: CASSLRPQGISSYNSPLHF. In DNA, the CDR3 is TGCGCCAGCAGCTTGCGCCCACAGGGGATCAGCTCCTATAATTCACCCCTCCACTTT.

The rearrangement links TRBV5-4 to TRBJ1-1; 8 nucleotides match TRBD1. The V and J ends lost 6 bases and 1 base, in that order; junction bases with no gene match: 8. This CDR3 is 15 amino acids long. Germline V CDR1 and CDR2: SGHNT, YYREEE (reference sequence). CDR3 in amino acids: CASTSRTGTNTEAFF. Here the CDR3 DNA reads TGTGCCAGCACTTCTAGGACAGGGACGAACACTGAAGCTTTCTTT.

The CDR3 protein is CASSWDMSYEQYF. CDR3 in DNA: TGCGCCAGCAGCTGGGACATGTCCTACGAGCAGTACTTC. The chain couples TRBV5-1 to TRBJ2-7, with D possibly matching TRBD1 (6 bases). The CDR3 loop spans 13 amino acids. The ends were cut back, 3 bases at V and 1 base at J, with 8 bases in the middle. CDR1 is SGHRS and CDR2 is YFSETQ in the germline V gene.